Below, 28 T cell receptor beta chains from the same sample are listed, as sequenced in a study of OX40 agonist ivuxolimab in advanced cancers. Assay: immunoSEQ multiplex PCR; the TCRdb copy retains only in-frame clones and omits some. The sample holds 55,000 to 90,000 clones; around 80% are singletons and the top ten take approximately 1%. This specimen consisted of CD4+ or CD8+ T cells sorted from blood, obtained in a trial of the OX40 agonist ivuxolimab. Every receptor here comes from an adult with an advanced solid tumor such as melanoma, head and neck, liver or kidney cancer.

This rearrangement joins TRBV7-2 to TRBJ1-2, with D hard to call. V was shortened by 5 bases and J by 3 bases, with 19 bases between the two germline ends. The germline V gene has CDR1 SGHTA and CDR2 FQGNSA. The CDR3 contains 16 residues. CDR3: CASSPRVNRWDYGYTF. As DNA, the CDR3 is TGTGCCAGCAGCCCTCGGGTTAATCGGTGGGACTATGGCTACACCTTC. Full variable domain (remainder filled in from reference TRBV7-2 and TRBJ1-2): GAGVSQSPSNKVTEKGKDVELRCDPISGHTALYWYRQSLGQGLEFLIYFQGNSAPDKSGLPSDRFSAERTGGSVSTLTIQRTQQEDSAVYLCASSPRVNRWDYGYTFGSGTRLTVV.

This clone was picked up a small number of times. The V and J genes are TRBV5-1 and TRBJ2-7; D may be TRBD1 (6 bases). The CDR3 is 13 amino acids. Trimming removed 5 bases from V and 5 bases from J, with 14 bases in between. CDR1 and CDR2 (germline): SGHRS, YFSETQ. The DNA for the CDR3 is TGCGCCAGCAGTACAACAGGGTTTAACGAGCAGTACTTC. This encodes CASSTTGFNEQYF.

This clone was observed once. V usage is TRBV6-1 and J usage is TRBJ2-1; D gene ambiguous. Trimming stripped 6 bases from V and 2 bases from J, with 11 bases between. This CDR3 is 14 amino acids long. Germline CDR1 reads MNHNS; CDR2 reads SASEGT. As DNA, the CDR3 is TGTGCCAGCAGCTCCCCGGGCCCCTACAATGAGCAGTTCTTC. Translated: CASSSPGPYNEQFF.

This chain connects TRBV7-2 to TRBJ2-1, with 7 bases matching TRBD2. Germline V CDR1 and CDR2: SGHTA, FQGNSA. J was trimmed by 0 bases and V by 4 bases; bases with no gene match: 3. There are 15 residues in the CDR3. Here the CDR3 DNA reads TGTGCCAGCAGCTCAGCGGGGAGCTCCTACAATGAGCAGTTCTTC. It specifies CASSSAGSSYNEQFF.

The CDR3 is CASSSLGPLAKNIQYF. The DNA of the CDR3 is TGTGCCAGCAGTTCCCTGGGGCCCCTAGCCAAAAACATTCAGTACTTC. This chain uses TRBV28 with TRBJ2-4, with D tentatively TRBD1 (5 bases). This CDR3 spans 16 amino acids. CDR1 and CDR2 from the germline V gene are MDHEN and SYDVKM. V lost 4 bases and J lost 0, with 13 bases in between. The full variable domain, its missing parts supplied by reference TRBV28 and TRBJ2-4, is DVKVTQSSRYLVKRTGEKVFLECVQDMDHENMFWYRQDPGLGLRLIYFSYDVKMKEKGDIPEGYSVSREKKERFSLILESASTNQTSMYLCASSSLGPLAKNIQYFGAGTRLSVL.

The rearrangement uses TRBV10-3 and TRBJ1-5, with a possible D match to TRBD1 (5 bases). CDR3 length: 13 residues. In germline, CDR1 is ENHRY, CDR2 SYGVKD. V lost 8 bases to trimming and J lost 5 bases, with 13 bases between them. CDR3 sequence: CAISARVDQPQHF. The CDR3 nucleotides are TGTGCCATCTCAGCCAGGGTCGATCAGCCCCAGCATTTT.

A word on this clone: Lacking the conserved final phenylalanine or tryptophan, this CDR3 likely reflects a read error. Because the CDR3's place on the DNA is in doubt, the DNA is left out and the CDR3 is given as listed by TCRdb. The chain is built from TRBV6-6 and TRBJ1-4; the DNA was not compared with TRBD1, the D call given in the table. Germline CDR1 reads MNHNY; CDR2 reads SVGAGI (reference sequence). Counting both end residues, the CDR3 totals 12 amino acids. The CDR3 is CASRPGQGGASI.

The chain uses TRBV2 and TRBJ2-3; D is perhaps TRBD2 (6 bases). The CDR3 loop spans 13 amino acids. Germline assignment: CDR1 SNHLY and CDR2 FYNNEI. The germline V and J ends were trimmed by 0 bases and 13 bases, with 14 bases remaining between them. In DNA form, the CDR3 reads TGTGCCAGCAGTGAAGCACGCTGGGACTTCGAGTATTTT. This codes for CASSEARWDFEYF. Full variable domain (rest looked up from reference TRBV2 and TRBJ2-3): EPEVTQTPSHQVTQMGQEVILRCVPISNHLYFYWYRQILGQKVEFLVSFYNNEISEKSEIFDDQFSVERPDGSNFTLKIRSTKLEDSAMYFCASSEARWDFEYFGPGTRLTVL.

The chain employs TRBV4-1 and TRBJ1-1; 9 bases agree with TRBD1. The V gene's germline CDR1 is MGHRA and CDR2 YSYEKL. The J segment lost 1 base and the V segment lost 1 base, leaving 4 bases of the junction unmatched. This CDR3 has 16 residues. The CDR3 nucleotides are TGCGCCAGCAGCCAAGGGGACAGGGCAGGGAACACTGAAGCTTTCTTT. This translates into CASSQGDRAGNTEAFF.

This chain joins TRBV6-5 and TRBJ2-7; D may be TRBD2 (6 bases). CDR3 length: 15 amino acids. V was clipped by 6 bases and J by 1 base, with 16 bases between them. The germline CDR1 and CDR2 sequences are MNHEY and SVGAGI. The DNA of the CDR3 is TGTGCCAGCAGAAATCACGGGGGACCTTCCTACGAGCAGTACTTC. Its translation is CASRNHGGPSYEQYF.

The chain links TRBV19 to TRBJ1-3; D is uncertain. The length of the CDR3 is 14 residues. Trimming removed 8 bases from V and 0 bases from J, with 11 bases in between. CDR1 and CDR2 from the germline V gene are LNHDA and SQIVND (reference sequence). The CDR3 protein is CASSVISSGNTIYF. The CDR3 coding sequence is TGTGCCAGTTCTGTCATTTCCTCTGGAAACACCATATATTTT. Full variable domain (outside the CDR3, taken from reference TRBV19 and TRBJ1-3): DGGITQSPKYLFRKEGQNVTLSCEQNLNHDAMYWYRQDPGQGLRLIYYSQIVNDFQKGDIAEGYSVSREKKESFPLTVTSAQKNPTAFYLCASSVISSGNTIYFGEGSWLTVV.

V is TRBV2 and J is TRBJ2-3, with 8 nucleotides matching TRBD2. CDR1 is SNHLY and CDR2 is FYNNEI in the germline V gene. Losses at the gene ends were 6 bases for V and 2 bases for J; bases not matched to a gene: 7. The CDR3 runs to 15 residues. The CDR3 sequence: CASRPAGGPTDTQYF. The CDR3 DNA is TGTGCCAGCAGGCCCGCGGGGGGACCCACAGATACGCAGTATTTT.

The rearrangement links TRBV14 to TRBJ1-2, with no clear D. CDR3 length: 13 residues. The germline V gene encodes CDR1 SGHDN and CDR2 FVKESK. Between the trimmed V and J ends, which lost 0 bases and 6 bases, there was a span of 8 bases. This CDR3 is CASSQDQWNGYTF. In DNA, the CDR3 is TGTGCCAGCAGCCAAGATCAGTGGAATGGCTACACCTTC.

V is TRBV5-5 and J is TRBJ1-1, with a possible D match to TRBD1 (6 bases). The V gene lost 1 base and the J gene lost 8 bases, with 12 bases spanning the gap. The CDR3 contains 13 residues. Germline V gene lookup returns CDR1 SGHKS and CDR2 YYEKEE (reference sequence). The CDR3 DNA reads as TGTGCCAGCAGCTTGTCCCCCGGGACAGAAGCTTTCTTT. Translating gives CASSLSPGTEAFF.

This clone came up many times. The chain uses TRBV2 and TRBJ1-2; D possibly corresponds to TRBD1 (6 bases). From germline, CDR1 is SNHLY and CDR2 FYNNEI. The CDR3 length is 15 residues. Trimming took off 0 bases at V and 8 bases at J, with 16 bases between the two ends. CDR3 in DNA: TGTGCCAGCAGTGAAGCACCGTGGGCAGGGGTCGGCTACACCTTC. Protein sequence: CASSEAPWAGVGYTF.

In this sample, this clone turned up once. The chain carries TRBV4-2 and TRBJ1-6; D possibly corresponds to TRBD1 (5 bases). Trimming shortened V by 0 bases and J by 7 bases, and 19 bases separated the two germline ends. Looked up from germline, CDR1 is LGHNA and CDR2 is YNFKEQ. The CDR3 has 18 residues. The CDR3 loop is CASSQDLGGNRLNSPLHF. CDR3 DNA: TGTGCCAGCAGCCAAGATTTGGGGGGGAATCGACTAAATTCACCCCTCCACTTT.

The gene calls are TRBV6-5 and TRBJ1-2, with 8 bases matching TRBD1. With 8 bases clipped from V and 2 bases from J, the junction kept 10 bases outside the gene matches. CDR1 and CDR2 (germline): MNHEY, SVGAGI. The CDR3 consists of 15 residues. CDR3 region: CASGQGGGLNYGYTF. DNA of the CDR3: TGTGCCAGCGGACAGGGCGGAGGGTTGAACTATGGCTACACCTTC.

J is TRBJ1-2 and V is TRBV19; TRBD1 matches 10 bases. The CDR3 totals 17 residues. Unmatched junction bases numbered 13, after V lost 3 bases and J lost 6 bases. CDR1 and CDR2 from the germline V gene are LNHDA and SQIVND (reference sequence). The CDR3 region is CASSIAGTGVGVDGYTF. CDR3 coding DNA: TGTGCCAGTAGTATTGCCGGGACAGGGGTTGGTGTCGATGGCTACACCTTC.

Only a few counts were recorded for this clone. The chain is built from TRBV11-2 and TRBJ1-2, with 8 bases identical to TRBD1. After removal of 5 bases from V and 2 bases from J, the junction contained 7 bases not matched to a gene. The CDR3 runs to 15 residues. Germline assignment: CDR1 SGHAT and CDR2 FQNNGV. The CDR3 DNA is TGTGCCAGCAGCCCGCTCGGACAGGGAAACTATGGCTACACCTTC. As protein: CASSPLGQGNYGYTF.

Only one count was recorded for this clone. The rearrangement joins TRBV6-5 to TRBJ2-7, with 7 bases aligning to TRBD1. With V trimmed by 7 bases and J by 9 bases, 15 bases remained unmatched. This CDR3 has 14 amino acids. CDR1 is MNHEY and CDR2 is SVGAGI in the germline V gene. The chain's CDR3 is CASTPTDRRNRQYF. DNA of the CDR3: TGTGCCAGCACCCCGACGGACAGGAGGAATCGGCAGTACTTC.

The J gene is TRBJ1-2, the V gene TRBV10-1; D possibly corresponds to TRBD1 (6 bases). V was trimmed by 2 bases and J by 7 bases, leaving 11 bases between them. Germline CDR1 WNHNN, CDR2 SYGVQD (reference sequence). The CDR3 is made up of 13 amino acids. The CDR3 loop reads CASSENRVGGYTF. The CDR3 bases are TGCGCCAGCAGTGAGAACAGGGTTGGTGGCTACACCTTC.

The CDR3 sequence is CASSLAGGRSYNEQFF. The CDR3 DNA reads as TGCGCCAGCAGCTTGGCCGGGGGTCGGTCCTACAATGAGCAGTTCTTC. J is TRBJ2-1 and V is TRBV5-1; maybe TRBD2 (6 bases). Between the trimmed V and J ends, which lost 0 bases and 1 base, there was a span of 11 bases. The CDR3 has 16 residues. CDR1 SGHRS and CDR2 YFSETQ come from the germline V gene.

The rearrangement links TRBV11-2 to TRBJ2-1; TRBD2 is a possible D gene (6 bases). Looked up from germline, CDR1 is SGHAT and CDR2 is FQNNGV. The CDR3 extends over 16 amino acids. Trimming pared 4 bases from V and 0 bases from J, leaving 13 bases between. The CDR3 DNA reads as TGTGCCAGCAGCTGGGGGACTCCGAGCTCCTACAATGAGCAGTTCTTC. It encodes CASSWGTPSSYNEQFF.

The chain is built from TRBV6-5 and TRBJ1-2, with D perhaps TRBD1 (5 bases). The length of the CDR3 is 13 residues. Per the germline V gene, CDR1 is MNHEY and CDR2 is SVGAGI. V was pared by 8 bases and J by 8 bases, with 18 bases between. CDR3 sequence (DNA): TGTGCCAGCGGTAAAGGACACCAAGGGGGCTACACCTTC. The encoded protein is CASGKGHQGGYTF.

The CDR3 nucleotides read TGCGCCAGCACACGGGACACGTATTCACCCCTCCACTTT. Translating it yields CASTRDTYSPLHF. The chain joins TRBV10-2 to TRBJ1-6; the D gene is possibly TRBD1 (6 bases). CDR1 is WSHSY, CDR2 SAAADI, per germline. Trimming left V 7 bases short and J 8 bases short, with 12 bases between. This CDR3 has 13 residues.

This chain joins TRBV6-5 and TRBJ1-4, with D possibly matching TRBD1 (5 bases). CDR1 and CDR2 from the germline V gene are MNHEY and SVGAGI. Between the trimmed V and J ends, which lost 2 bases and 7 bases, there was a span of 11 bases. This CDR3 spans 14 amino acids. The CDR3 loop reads CASSYQGLGEKLFF. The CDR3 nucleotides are TGTGCCAGCAGTTACCAGGGCCTTGGTGAAAAACTGTTTTTT.

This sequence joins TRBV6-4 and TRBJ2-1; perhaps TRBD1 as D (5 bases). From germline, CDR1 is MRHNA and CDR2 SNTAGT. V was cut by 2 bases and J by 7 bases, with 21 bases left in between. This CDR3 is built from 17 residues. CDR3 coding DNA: TGTGCCAGCAGTGACGTAGGCGGAAGGGGATCTCAAAATGAGCAGTTCTTC. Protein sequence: CASSDVGGRGSQNEQFF.

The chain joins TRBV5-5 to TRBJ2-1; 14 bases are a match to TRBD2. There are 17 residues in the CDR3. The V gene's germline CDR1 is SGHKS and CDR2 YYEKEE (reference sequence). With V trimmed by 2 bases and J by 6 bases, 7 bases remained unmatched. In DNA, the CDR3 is TGTGCCAGCAGCTTTGGGACTAGCGGGGGTTCCGGCAATGAGCAGTTCTTC. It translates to CASSFGTSGGSGNEQFF.